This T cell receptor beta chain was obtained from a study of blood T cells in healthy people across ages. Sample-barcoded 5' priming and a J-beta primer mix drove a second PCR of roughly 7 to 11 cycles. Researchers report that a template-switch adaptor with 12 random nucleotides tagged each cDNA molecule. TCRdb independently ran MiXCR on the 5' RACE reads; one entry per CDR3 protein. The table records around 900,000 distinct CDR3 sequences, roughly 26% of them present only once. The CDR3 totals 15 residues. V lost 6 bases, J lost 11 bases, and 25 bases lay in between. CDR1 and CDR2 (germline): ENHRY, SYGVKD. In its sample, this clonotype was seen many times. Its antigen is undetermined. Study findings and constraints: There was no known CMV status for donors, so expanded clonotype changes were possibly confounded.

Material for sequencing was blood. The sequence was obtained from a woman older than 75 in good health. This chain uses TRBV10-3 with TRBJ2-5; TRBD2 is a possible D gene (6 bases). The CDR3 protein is CAIRPVRGTHNEQYF. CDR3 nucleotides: TGTGCCATCAGACCCGTCCGGGGGACCCACAATGAGCAGTACTTC.